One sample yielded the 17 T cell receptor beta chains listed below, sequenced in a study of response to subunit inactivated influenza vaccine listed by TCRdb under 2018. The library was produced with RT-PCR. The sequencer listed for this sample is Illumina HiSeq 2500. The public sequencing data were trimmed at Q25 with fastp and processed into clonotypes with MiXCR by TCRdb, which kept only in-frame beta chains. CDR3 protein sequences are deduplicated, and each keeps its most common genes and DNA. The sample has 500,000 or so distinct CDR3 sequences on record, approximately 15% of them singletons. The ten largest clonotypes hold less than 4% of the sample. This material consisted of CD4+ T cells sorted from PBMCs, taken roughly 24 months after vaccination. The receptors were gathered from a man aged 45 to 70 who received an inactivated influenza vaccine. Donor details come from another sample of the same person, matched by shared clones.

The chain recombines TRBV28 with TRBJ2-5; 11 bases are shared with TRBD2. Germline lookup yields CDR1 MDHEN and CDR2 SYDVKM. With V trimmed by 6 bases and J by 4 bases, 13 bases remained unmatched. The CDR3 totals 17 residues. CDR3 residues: CASRPTPLTSGTETQYF. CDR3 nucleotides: TGTGCCAGCAGACCCACCCCACTGACTAGCGGGACAGAGACCCAGTACTTC.

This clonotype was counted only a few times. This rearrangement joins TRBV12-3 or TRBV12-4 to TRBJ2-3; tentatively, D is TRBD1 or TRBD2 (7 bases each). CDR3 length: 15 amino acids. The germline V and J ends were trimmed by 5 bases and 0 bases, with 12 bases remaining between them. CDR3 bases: TGTGCCAGCAGTCAGGGGGGGAAGAGCACAGATACGCAGTATTTT. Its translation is CASSQGGKSTDTQYF.

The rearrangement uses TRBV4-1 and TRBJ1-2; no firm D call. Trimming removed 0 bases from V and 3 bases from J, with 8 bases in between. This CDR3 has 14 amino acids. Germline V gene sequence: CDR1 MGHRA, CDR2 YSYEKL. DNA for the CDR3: TGCGCCAGCAGCCAAGATCAGCAGGACTATGGCTACACCTTC. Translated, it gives CASSQDQQDYGYTF.

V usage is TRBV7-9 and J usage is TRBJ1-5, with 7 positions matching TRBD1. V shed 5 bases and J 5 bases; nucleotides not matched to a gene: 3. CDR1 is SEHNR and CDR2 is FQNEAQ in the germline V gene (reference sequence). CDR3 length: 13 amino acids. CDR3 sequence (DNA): TGTGCCAGCAGCAACGACAGGGATCAGCCCCAGCATTTT. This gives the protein CASSNDRDQPQHF.

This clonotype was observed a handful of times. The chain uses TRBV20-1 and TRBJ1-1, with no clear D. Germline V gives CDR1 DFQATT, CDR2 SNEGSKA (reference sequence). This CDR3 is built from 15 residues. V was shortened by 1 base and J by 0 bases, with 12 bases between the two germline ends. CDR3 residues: CSARAPLDLNTEAFF. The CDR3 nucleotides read TGCAGTGCTAGAGCCCCACTCGATTTGAACACTGAAGCTTTCTTT.

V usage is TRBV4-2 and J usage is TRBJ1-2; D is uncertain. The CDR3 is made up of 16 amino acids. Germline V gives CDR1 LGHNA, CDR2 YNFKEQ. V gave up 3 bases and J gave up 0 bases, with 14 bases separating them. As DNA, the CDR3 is TGTGCCAGCAGCCAGGGCCAGACGAGGACTAACTATGGCTACACCTTC. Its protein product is CASSQGQTRTNYGYTF.

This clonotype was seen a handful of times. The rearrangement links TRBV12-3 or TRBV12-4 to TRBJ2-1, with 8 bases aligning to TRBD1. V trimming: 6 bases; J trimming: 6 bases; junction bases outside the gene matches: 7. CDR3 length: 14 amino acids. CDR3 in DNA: TGTGCCAGCAGGTCGGACAGGGCGGGCAATGAGCAGTTCTTC. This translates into CASRSDRAGNEQFF.

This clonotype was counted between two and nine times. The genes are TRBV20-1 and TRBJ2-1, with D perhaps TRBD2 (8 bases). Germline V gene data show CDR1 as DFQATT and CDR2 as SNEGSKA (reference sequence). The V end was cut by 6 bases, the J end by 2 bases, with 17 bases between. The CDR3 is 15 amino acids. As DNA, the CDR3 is TGCAGTGCAAAGGGGGCTAGCGGGCCCTACAATGAGCAGTTCTTC. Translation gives CSAKGASGPYNEQFF.

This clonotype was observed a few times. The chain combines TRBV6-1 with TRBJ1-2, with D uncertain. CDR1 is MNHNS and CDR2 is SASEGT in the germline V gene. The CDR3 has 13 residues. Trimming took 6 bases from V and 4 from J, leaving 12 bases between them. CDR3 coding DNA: TGTGCCAGCAGCGATACACCGACCTATGGCTACACCTTC. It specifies CASSDTPTYGYTF.

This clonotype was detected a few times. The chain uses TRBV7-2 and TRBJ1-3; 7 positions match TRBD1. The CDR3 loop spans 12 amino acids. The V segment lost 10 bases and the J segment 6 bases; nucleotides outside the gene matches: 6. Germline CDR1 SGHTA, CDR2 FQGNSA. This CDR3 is CATGQDLNTIYF. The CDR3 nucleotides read TGTGCCACAGGACAGGACTTAAACACCATATATTTT.

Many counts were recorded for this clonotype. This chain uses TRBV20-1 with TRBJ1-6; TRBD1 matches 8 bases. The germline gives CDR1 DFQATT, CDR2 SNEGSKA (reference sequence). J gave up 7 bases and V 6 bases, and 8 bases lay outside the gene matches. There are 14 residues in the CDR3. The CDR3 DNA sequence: TGCAGTGCAGAGAAGGACAGGGCAAATTCACCCCTCCACTTT. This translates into CSAEKDRANSPLHF.

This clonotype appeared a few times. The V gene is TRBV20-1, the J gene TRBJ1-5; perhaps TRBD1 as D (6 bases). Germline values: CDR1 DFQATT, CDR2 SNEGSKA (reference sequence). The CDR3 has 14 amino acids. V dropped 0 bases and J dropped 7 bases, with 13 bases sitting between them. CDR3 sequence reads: CSARDIGGAQPQHF. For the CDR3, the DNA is TGCAGTGCTAGAGATATCGGGGGCGCGCAGCCCCAGCATTTT.

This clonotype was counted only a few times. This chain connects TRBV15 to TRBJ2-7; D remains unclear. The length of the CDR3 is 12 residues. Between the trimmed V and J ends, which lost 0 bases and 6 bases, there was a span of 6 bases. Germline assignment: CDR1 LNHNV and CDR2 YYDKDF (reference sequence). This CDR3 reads CATSRDRFEQYF. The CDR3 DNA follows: TGTGCCACCAGCAGAGATCGGTTCGAGCAGTACTTC.

The CDR3 loop reads CAWSGGLAGGTDTQYF. CDR3 DNA sequence: TGTGCCTGGAGTGGGGGACTAGCGGGAGGCACAGATACGCAGTATTTT. The genes are TRBV30 and TRBJ2-3, with 14 bases identical to TRBD2. Germline V gene sequence: CDR1 GTSNPN, CDR2 SVGIG (reference sequence). The CDR3 is made up of 16 amino acids. V gave up 1 base and J gave up 1 base; unmatched junction bases: 1.

The DNA for the CDR3 is TGTGCCAGCAGTTACCCCTGGGGAGGGGTTCAAGACATTCAGTACTTC. Residues: CASSYPWGGVQDIQYF. V is TRBV6-2 or TRBV6-3 and J is TRBJ2-4; 7 bases are shared with TRBD2. The CDR3 has 16 amino acids. The V segment lost 2 bases and the J segment 8 bases; nucleotides outside the gene matches: 12. The germline CDR1 and CDR2 sequences are MNHEY and SVGEGT.

Written as DNA, the CDR3 is TGCAGTGCAGGTAGCGGGACCGAGCAGTACTTC. Residues: CSAGSGTEQYF. The V gene is TRBV20-1, the J gene TRBJ2-7, with TRBD2 matching 8 bases. V lost 6 bases to trimming and J lost 6 bases; unmatched junction nucleotides: 4. This CDR3 is 11 amino acids long. Germline values: CDR1 DFQATT, CDR2 SNEGSKA (reference sequence).

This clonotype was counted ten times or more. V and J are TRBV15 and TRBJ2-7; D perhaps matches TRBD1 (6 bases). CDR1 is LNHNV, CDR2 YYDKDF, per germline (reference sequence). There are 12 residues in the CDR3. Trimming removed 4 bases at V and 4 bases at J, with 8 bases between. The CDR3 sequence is CATSIQGYEQYF. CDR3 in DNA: TGTGCCACCAGCATTCAGGGGTACGAGCAGTACTTC.